This TCR beta chain was sequenced in a study of blood T cell repertoires in COVID-19. Only in-frame clones appear in the TCRdb table, and some are missing; sequencing was by immunoSEQ multiplex PCR. The sample consists of 150,000 to 200,000 clones, more than 65% of them appearing once. This clonotype was obtained from a woman aged 50 to 60 with acute COVID-19. Sequenced sample: PBMCs or T cells enriched from blood (not recorded which).

CDR3 sequence: CASSLGGQGEAFF. CDR3 sequence (DNA): TGTGCCAGCAGCTTAGGGGGACAGGGTGAAGCTTTCTTT. The chain couples TRBV7-6 to TRBJ1-1; 9 positions match TRBD1. Per the germline V gene, CDR1 is SGHVS and CDR2 is FNYEAQ. V lost 1 base to trimming and J lost 7 bases; unmatched junction nucleotides: 1. The CDR3 length is 13 residues.